This is a list of T cell receptor beta chains from one sample in a study of T cells in Graves' hyperthyroidism and ophthalmopathy. MiXCR, run by TCRdb on the multiplex PCR reads, gives a single entry per CDR3 protein. The top ten hold around 12% of the sample, which has hundreds of thousands of distinct CDR3 sequences, 14% seen once. Sequenced: blood. These receptors came from a woman in her 50s with Graves' ophthalmopathy. CDR3s include the opening cysteine and the closing phenylalanine or tryptophan. The D gene is left open where the match is weak. Clone size is given for some rows only: seen once, a few or many times, or a class if the clone is expanded.

len	abundance	v_gene	j_gene	d_gene	CDR3aa	CDR3nt
12	many	TRBV12-5	TRBJ2-7	-	CASSEGGGEQYF	TGTGCTAGTAGTGAAGGGGGTGGCGAGCAGTACTTC
13	many	TRBV28	TRBJ1-2	-	CASSPGGNYGYTF	TGTGCCAGCAGCCCTGGGGGGAACTATGGCTACACCTTC
15	-	TRBV28	TRBJ2-1	TRBD1	CASRPPMGTDNEQFF	TGTGCCAGCAGACCCCCTATGGGGACAGATAATGAGCAGTTCTTC
16	few	TRBV18	TRBJ2-1	TRBD1	CASSPLGQGPYNEQFF	TGTGCCAGCTCACCACTAGGACAGGGACCCTACAATGAGCAGTTCTTC
14	many	TRBV6-2/TRBV6-3	TRBJ2-7	-	CASSYPPRQREQYF	TGTGCCAGCAGTTACCCCCCGCGTCAGCGCGAGCAGTACTTC
14	-	TRBV20-1	TRBJ2-1	-	CSARPRGAYNEQFF	TGCAGTGCTAGGCCCCGCGGAGCCTACAATGAGCAGTTCTTC
15	few	TRBV20-1	TRBJ2-1	-	CSPLSRGPRYNEQFF	TGCAGCCCGCTGTCCCGGGGCCCGAGGTACAATGAGCAGTTCTTC
13	once	TRBV12-3/TRBV12-4	TRBJ1-2	-	CANSYPRLDGYTF	TGTGCCAACAGTTACCCGAGGCTAGATGGCTACACCTTC
16	many	TRBV20-1	TRBJ1-5	-	CSARVGGRGGNQPQHF	TGCAGTGCTAGAGTCGGGGGCAGGGGAGGTAATCAGCCCCAGCATTTT
15	-	TRBV9	TRBJ2-7	-	CASSAEERSSYEQYF	TGTGCCAGCAGCGCAGAAGAGCGGAGCTCCTACGAGCAGTACTTC
15	few	TRBV19	TRBJ1-2	-	CASSIGIQPLYGYTF	TGTGCCAGTAGTATAGGAATACAGCCCCTCTATGGCTACACCTTC
15	few	TRBV27	TRBJ1-4	-	CASSHTTGLNEKLFF	TGTGCCAGCAGTCACACGACCGGACTTAATGAAAAACTGTTTTTT
15	many	TRBV20-1	TRBJ2-7	-	CSARPHGIGPYEQYF	TGCAGTGCTAGACCTCATGGGATAGGTCCCTACGAGCAGTACTTC
15	-	TRBV25-1	TRBJ1-3	-	CASSNSGEGGNTIYF	TGTGCCAGCAGTAACTCGGGAGAAGGAGGAAACACCATATATTTT
11	-	TRBV6-1	TRBJ2-1	-	CASSSGIGQFF	TGTGCCAGCAGTTCAGGTATCGGGCAGTTCTTC
14	-	TRBV2	TRBJ1-6	-	CASISSSYNSPLHF	TGTGCCAGCATCTCAAGCTCCTATAATTCACCCCTCCACTTT
16	many	TRBV2	TRBJ2-6	-	CASRARTNSGANVLTF	TGTGCCAGCAGGGCCAGAACCAACTCTGGGGCCAACGTCCTGACTTTC
16	few	TRBV20-1	TRBJ1-1	TRBD1	CSAPRPGQGMSTEAFF	TGCAGTGCTCCCCGACCGGGACAGGGGATGAGCACTGAAGCTTTCTTT
11	many	TRBV28	TRBJ2-5	-	CASSFPPSQYF	TGTGCCAGCAGTTTTCCTCCCTCCCAGTACTTC
13	many	TRBV12-3/TRBV12-4	TRBJ1-6	-	CASSSTQGKPLHF	TGTGCCAGCAGTTCAACTCAGGGGAAACCCCTCCACTTT
15	-	TRBV20-1	TRBJ1-2	-	CSAREGNLGGRGYTF	TGCAGTGCTAGAGAGGGGAACCTCGGTGGTCGTGGCTACACCTTC
13	-	TRBV19	TRBJ2-1	TRBD2	CASRAGEGNEQFF	TGTGCCAGTAGGGCGGGAGAGGGCAATGAGCAGTTCTTC
16	many	TRBV29-1	TRBJ2-1	-	CSVEGVGPMMYNEQFF	TGCAGCGTTGAAGGGGTCGGCCCTATGATGTACAATGAGCAGTTCTTC
17	-	TRBV28	TRBJ2-1	-	CASSLGWGIGGPNEQFF	TGTGCCAGCAGTTTAGGTTGGGGGATTGGGGGACCTAATGAGCAGTTCTTC
18	few	TRBV19	TRBJ2-1	TRBD1	CASSLLFPGQGSYNEQFF	TGTGCCAGTAGTCTACTCTTCCCGGGACAGGGATCCTACAATGAGCAGTTCTTC
15	few	TRBV20-1	TRBJ2-3	-	CSARDGRSSTDTQYF	TGCAGTGCTAGAGACGGGCGTTCTAGCACAGATACGCAGTATTTT
14	many	TRBV28	TRBJ2-7	-	CASSRGGPLIEQYF	TGTGCCAGCAGCAGGGGGGGGCCCCTAATCGAGCAGTACTTC
14	many	TRBV6-1	TRBJ1-1	TRBD1	CASSDRRTGVRAFF	TGTGCCAGCAGTGATAGGAGGACAGGGGTAAGAGCTTTCTTT
17	few	TRBV11-2	TRBJ2-7	TRBD1	CASSLDWERDRDHEQYF	TGTGCCAGCAGCTTAGATTGGGAACGGGACAGGGACCACGAGCAGTACTTC
14	many	TRBV7-9	TRBJ1-6	TRBD1	CASSLQGGNSPLHF	TGTGCCAGCAGCTTACAGGGGGGTAATTCACCCCTCCACTTT
15	few	TRBV4-3	TRBJ2-7	-	CASSLGQGSSYEQYF	TGCGCCAGCAGCCTAGGGCAGGGCAGCTCCTACGAGCAGTACTTC
15	-	TRBV27	TRBJ1-4	TRBD1	CASRQQGARGEKLFF	TGTGCCAGCAGACAACAGGGGGCGCGGGGTGAAAAACTGTTTTTT
16	-	TRBV4-3	TRBJ2-7	-	CASGQGGTSSYNEQYF	TGCGCCAGCGGCCAAGGGGGGACAAGTTCCTACAATGAGCAGTACTTC
13	-	TRBV15	TRBJ1-5	-	CATSIQGNQPQHF	TGTGCCACCAGCATACAGGGAAATCAGCCCCAGCATTTT
16	-	TRBV4-3	TRBJ2-1	-	CASSQDRQKYYNEQFF	TGCGCCAGCAGCCAAGATAGACAGAAGTATTACAATGAGCAGTTCTTC
13	many	TRBV12-3/TRBV12-4	TRBJ2-5	-	CASSFWERETQYF	TGTGCCAGCAGTTTTTGGGAAAGGGAGACCCAGTACTTC
13	many	TRBV10-3	TRBJ1-1	-	CAISERENTEAFF	TGTGCCATCAGTGAGAGGGAGAACACTGAAGCTTTCTTT
15	many	TRBV20-1	TRBJ2-5	TRBD2	CSARGTSGTQETQYF	TGCAGTGCTAGAGGGACTAGCGGGACTCAAGAGACCCAGTACTTC
14	many	TRBV7-3	TRBJ2-1	TRBD2	CASNSGSSYNEQFF	TGTGCCAGCAATAGCGGGAGCTCCTACAATGAGCAGTTCTTC
24	-	TRBV7-3	TRBJ2-6	TRBD2	CASSLVFRTGLDLCYWFGANVLTF	TGTGCCAGCAGCTTAGTTTTCCGGACGGGACTAGATCTTTGTTACTGGTTCGGGGCCAACGTCCTGACTTTC
14	-	TRBV6-2/TRBV6-3	TRBJ2-5	-	CAGSHRHTQETQYF	TGTGCCGGCAGCCACCGGCACACACAAGAGACCCAGTACTTC
14	few	TRBV27	TRBJ2-5	-	CASSFSGYQETQYF	TGTGCCAGCAGTTTCTCTGGGTACCAAGAGACCCAGTACTTC
16	once	TRBV6-1	TRBJ2-1	TRBD2	CASSERLAGVYNEQFF	TGTGCCAGCAGCGAAAGACTAGCGGGAGTGTACAATGAGCAGTTCTTC